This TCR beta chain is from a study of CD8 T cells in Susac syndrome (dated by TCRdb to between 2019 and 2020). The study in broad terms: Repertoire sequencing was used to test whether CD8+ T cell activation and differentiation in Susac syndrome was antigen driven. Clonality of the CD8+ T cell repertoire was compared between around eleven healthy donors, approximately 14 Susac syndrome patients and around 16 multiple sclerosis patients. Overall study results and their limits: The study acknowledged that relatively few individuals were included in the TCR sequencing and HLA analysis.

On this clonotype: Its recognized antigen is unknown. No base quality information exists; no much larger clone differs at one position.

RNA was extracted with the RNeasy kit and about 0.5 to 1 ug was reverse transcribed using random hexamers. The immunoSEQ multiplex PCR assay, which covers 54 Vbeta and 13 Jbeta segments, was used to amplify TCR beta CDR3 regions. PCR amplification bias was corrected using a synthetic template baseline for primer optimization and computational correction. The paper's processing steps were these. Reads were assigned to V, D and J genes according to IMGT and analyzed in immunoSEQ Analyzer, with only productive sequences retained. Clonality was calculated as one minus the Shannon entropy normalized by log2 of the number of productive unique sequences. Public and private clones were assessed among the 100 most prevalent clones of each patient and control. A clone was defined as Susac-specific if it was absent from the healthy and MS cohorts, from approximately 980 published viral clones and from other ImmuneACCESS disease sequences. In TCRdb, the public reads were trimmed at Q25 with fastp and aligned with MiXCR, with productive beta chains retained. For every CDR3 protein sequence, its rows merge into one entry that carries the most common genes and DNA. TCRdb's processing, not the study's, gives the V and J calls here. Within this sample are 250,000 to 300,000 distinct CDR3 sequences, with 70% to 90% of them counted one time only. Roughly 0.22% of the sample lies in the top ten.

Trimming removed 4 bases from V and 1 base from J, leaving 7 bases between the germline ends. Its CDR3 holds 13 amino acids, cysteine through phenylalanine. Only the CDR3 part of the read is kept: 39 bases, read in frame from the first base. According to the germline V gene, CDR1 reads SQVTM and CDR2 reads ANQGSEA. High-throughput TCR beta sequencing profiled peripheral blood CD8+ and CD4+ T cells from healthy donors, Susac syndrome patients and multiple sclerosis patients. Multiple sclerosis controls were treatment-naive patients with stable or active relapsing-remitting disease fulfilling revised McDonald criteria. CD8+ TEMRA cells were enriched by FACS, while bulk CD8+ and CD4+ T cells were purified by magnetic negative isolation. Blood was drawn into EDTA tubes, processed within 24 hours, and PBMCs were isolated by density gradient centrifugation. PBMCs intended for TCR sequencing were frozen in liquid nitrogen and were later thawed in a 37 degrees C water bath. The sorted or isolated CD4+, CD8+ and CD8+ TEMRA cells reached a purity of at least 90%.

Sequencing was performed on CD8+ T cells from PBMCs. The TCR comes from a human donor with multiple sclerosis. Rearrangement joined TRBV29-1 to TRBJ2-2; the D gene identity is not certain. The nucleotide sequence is TGCAGCGTTGGCCAGCTGAACACCGGGGAGCTGTTTTTT. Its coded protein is CSVGQLNTGELFF.